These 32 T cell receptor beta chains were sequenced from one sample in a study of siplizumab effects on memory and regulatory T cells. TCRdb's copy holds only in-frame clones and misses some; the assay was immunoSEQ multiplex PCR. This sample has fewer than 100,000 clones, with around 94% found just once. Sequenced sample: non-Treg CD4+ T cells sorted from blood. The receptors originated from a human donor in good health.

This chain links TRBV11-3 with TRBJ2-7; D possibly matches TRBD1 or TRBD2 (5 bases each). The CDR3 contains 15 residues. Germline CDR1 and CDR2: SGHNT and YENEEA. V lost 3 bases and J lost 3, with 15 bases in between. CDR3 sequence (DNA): TGTGCCAGCAGCTTGGGTGGGACGCTCGGCTACGAGCAGTACTTC. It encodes CASSLGGTLGYEQYF. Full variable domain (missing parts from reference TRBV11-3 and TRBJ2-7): EAGVVQSPRYKIIEKKQPVAFWCNPISGHNTLYWYLQNLGQGPELLIRYENEEAVDDSQLPKDRFSAERLKGVDSTLKIQPAELGDSAVYLCASSLGGTLGYEQYFGPGTRLTVT.

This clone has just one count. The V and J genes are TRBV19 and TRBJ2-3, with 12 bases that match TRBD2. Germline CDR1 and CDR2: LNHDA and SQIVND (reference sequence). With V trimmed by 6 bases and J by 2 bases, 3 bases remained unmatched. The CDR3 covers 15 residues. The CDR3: CASSRTSGITDTQYF. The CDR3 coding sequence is TGTGCCAGTAGCCGGACTAGCGGGATCACAGATACGCAGTATTTT.

The CDR3 is CASSFNLRTLNYGYTF. The CDR3 DNA reads as TGTGCCAGTAGTTTCAATCTTAGGACGTTGAACTATGGCTACACCTTC. V is TRBV19 and J is TRBJ1-2; D not certain. Germline loops: CDR1 LNHDA, CDR2 SQIVND (reference sequence). This CDR3 is built from 16 residues. V lost 5 bases and J lost 2, with 18 bases in between. Together with reference TRBV19 and TRBJ1-2, the CDR3 gives the full variable domain: DGGITQSPKYLFRKEGQNVTLSCEQNLNHDAMYWYRQDPGQGLRLIYYSQIVNDFQKGDIAEGYSVSREKKESFPLTVTSAQKNPTAFYLCASSFNLRTLNYGYTFGSGTRLTVV.

The CDR3 loop is CASSLIGNTEAFF. CDR3 bases: TGTGCCAGCAGCTTAATAGGTAACACTGAAGCTTTCTTT. The chain carries TRBV7-2 and TRBJ1-1; D remains unclear. Germline V lookup: CDR1 SGHTA, CDR2 FQGNSA. V lost 2 bases to trimming and J lost 2 bases, with 6 bases between them. The CDR3 spans 13 residues.

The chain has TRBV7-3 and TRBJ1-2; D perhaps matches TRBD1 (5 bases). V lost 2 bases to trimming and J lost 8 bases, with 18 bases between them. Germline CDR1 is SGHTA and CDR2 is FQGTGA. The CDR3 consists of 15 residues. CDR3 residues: CASSLSAGEIEGYTF. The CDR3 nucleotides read TGTGCCAGCAGCTTATCAGCGGGGGAAATTGAAGGCTACACCTTC.

The CDR3 protein is CASSKWTSGGAVGELFF. The CDR3 region has the DNA TGCGCCAGCAGCAAGTGGACTAGCGGGGGGGCCGTCGGGGAGCTGTTTTTT. The rearrangement joins TRBV5-1 to TRBJ2-2; 15 bases map to TRBD2. Per the germline V gene, CDR1 is SGHRS and CDR2 is YFSETQ. This CDR3 is built from 17 residues. The V segment lost 4 bases and the J segment 7 bases; nucleotides outside the gene matches: 8.

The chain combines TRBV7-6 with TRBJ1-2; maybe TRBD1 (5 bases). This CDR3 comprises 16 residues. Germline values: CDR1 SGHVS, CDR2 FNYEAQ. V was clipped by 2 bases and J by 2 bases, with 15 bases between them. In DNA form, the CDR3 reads TGTGCCAGCAGCTTAAATCAGGGAGGGATGAACTATGGCTACACCTTC. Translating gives CASSLNQGGMNYGYTF. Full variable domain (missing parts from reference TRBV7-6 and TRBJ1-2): GAGVSQSPRYKVTKRGQDVALRCDPISGHVSLYWYRQALGQGPEFLTYFNYEAQQDKSGLPNDRFSAERPEGSISTLTIQRTEQRDSAMYRCASSLNQGGMNYGYTFGSGTRLTVV.

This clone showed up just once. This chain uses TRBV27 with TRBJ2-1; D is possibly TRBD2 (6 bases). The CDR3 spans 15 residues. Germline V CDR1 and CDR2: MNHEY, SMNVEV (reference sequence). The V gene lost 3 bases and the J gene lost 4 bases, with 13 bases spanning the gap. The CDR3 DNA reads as TGTGCCAGCAGTTTTGGCGGGGTGGCTTACAATGAGCAGTTCTTC. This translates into CASSFGGVAYNEQFF.

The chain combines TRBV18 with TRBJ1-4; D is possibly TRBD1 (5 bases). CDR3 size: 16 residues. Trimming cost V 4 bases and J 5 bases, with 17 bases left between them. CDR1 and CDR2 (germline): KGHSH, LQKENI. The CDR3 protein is CASSRGIGETNEKLFF. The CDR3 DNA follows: TGTGCCAGCTCACGCGGAATAGGGGAGACAAATGAAAAACTGTTTTTT.

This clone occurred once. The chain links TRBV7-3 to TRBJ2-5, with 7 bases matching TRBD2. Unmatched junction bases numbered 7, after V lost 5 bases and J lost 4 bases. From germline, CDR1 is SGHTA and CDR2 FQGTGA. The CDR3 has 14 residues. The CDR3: CASSRTGGGETQYF. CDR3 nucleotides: TGTGCCAGCAGCCGGACTGGCGGGGGAGAGACCCAGTACTTC.

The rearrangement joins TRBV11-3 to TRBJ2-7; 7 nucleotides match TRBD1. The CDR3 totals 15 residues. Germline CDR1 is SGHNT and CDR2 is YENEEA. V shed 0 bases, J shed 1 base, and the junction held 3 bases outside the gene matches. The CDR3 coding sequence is TGTGCCAGCAGCTTAGAGGGGACAGTATCCTACGAGCAGTACTTC. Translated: CASSLEGTVSYEQYF.

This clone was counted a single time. CDR3 sequence reads: CATSARLAGVLYEQYF. CDR3 sequence (DNA): TGTGCCACCAGCGCTCGACTAGCGGGAGTTCTCTACGAGCAGTACTTC. The chain joins TRBV15 to TRBJ2-7, with TRBD2 identical over 12 bases. Germline loops: CDR1 LNHNV, CDR2 YYDKDF (reference sequence). V shed 5 bases and J 3 bases; nucleotides not matched to a gene: 8. This CDR3 has 16 amino acids.

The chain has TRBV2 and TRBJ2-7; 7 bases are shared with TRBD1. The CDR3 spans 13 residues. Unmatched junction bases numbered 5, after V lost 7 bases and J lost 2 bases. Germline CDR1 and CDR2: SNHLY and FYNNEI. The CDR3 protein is CASTGQPPYEQYF. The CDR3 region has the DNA TGTGCCAGCACGGGACAGCCCCCCTACGAGCAGTACTTC.

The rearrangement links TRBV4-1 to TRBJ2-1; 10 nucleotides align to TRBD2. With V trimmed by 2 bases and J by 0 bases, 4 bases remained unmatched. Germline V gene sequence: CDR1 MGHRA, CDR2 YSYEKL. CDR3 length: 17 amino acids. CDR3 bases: TGCGCCAGCAGCCAAATAGCGGGGGGCAGCTCCTACAATGAGCAGTTCTTC. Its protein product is CASSQIAGGSSYNEQFF.

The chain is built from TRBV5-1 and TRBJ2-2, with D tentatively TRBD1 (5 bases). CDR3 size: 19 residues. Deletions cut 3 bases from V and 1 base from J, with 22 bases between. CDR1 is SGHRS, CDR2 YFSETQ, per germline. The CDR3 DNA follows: TGCGCCAGCAGCTCAGGAAGCCAGGGAATCGGTCTGAACACCGGGGAGCTGTTTTTT. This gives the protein CASSSGSQGIGLNTGELFF.

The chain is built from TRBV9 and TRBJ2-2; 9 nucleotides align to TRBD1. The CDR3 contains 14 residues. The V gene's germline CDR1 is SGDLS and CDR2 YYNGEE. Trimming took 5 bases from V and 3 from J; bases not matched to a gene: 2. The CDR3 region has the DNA TGTGCCAGCAGAGGGACAGGGTACACCGGGGAGCTGTTTTTT. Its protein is CASRGTGYTGELFF.

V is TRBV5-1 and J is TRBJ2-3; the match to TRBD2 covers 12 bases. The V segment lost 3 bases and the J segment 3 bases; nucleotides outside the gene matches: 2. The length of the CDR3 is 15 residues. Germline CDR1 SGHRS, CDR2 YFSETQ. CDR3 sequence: CASSSGLAGTDTQYF. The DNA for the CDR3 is TGCGCCAGCAGCTCCGGACTAGCGGGAACAGATACGCAGTATTTT. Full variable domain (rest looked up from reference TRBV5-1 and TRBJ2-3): KAGVTQTPRYLIKTRGQQVTLSCSPISGHRSVSWYQQTPGQGLQFLFEYFSETQRNKGNFPGRFSGRQFSNSRSEMNVSTLELGDSALYLCASSSGLAGTDTQYFGPGTRLTVL.

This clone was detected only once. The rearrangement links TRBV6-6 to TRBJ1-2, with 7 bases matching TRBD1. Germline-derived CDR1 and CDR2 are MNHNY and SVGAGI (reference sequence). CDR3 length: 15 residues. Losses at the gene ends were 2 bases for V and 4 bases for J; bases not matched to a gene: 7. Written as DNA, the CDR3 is TGTGCCAGCAGTTACGGGACAGAGGCGGGCTATGGCTACACCTTC. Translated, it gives CASSYGTEAGYGYTF.

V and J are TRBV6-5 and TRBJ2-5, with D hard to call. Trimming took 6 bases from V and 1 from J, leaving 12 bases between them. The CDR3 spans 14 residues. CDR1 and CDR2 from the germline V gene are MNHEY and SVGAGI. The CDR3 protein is CASRPVNLQETQYF. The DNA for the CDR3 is TGTGCCAGCAGACCGGTGAACCTCCAAGAGACCCAGTACTTC.

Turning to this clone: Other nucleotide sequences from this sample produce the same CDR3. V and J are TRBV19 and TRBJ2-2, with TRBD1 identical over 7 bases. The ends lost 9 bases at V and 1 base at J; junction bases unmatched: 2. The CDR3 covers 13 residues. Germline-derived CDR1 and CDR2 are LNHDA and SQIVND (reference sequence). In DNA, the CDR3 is TGTGCCAGCAGGGACAGGAACACCGGGGAGCTGTTTTTT. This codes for CASRDRNTGELFF.

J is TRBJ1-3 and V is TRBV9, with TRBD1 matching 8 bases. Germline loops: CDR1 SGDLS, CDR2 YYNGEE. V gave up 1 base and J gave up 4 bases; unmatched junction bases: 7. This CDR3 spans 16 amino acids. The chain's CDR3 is CASSVTRTGSGNTIYF. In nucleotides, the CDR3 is TGTGCCAGCAGCGTAACCCGGACAGGGTCCGGAAACACCATATATTTT.

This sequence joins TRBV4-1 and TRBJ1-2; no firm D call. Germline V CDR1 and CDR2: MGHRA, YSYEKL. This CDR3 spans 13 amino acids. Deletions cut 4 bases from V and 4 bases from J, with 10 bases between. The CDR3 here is CASSPPAGYGYTF. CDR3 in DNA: TGCGCCAGCAGCCCCCCGGCGGGCTATGGCTACACCTTC.

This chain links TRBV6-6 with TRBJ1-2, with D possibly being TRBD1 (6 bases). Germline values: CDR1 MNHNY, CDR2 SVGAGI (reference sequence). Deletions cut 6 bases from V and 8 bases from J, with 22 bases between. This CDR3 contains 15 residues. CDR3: CASSLTGSEGRGYTF. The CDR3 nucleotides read TGTGCCAGCAGCCTCACAGGGTCGGAGGGACGAGGCTACACCTTC.

The CDR3 sequence: CATHSGDPTDTQYF. As DNA, the CDR3 is TGTGCCACACACTCAGGGGATCCCACAGATACGCAGTATTTT. The rearrangement links TRBV10-3 to TRBJ2-3; possible D gene TRBD1, 6 bases. Trimming removed 10 bases from V and 2 bases from J, with 16 bases in between. CDR3 length equals 14 residues. The V gene's germline CDR1 is ENHRY and CDR2 SYGVKD.

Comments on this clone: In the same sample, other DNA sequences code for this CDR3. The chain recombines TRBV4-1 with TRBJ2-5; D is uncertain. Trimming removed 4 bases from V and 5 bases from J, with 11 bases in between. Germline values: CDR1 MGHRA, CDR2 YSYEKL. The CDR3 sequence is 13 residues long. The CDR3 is CASSLLRRETQYF. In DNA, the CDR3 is TGCGCCAGCAGCCTCCTAAGGCGGGAGACCCAGTACTTC.

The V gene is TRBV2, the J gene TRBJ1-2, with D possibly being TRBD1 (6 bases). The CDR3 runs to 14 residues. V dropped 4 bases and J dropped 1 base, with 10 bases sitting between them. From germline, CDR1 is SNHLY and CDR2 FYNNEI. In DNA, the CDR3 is TGTGCCAGCAGTGGAGACAGGAGTAACTATGGCTACACCTTC. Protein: CASSGDRSNYGYTF.

The CDR3 spells CASSYYGGNYNEQFF. CDR3 sequence (DNA): TGTGCCAGCAGTTACTACGGGGGGAATTACAATGAGCAGTTCTTC. The chain recombines TRBV6-5 with TRBJ2-1; 7 nucleotides agree with TRBD2. J gave up 4 bases and V 1 base, and 4 bases lay outside the gene matches. CDR3 length: 15 amino acids. Germline loops: CDR1 MNHEY, CDR2 SVGAGI.

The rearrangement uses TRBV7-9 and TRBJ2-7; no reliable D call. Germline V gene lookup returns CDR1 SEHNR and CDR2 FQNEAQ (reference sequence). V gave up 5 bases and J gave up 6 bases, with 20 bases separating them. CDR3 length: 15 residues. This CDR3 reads CASSASAAGVGEQYF. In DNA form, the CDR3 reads TGTGCCAGCAGCGCTAGTGCGGCAGGCGTGGGCGAGCAGTACTTC.

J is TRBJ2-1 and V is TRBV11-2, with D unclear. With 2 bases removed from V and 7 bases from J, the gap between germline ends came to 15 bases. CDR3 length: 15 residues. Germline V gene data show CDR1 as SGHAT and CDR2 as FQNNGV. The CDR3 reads CASSLSQVWGNEQFF. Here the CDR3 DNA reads TGTGCCAGCAGCTTAAGTCAGGTTTGGGGAAATGAGCAGTTCTTC.

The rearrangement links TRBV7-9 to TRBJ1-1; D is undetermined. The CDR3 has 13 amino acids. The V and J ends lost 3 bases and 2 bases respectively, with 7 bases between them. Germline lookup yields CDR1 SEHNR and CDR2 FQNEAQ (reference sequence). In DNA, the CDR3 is TGTGCCAGCAGCTTGGTTGAAAACACTGAAGCTTTCTTT. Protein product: CASSLVENTEAFF.

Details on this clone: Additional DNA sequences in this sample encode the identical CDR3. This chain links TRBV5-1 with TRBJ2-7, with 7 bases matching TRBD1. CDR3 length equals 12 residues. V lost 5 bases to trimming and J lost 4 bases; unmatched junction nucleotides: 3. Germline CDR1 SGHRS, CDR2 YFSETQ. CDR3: CASSRDSYEQYF. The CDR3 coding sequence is TGCGCCAGCAGTAGGGACAGTTACGAGCAGTACTTC. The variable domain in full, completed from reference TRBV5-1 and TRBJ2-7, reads KAGVTQTPRYLIKTRGQQVTLSCSPISGHRSVSWYQQTPGQGLQFLFEYFSETQRNKGNFPGRFSGRQFSNSRSEMNVSTLELGDSALYLCASSRDSYEQYFGPGTRLTVT.

The CDR3 region is CASNGGLTGELFF. Here the CDR3 DNA reads TGCGCCAGCAACGGGGGGCTCACCGGGGAGCTGTTTTTT. This rearrangement joins TRBV10-1 to TRBJ2-2; maybe TRBD2 (7 bases). Trimming pared 7 bases from V and 4 bases from J, leaving 10 bases between. This CDR3 contains 13 residues. In germline, CDR1 is WNHNN, CDR2 SYGVQD (reference sequence).